This T cell receptor beta chain was observed in a study of cytomegalovirus exposure and HLA in healthy donors. Findings of the study overall: In a later analysis, at a false discovery rate of 0.05, some 15,000 TCR beta sequences were associated with HLA alleles.

On this clone itself: The target antigen is unknown.

A multiplex PCR was run with 60 Vbeta primers and 13 Jbeta primers. Assay: immunoSEQ multiplex PCR; the TCRdb copy retains only in-frame clones and omits some. The table shows approximately 150,000 clones, with roughly 70% occurring only once. Trimming removed 1 base from V and 8 bases from J, with 14 bases in between. The CDR3 covers 14 residues. Germline V CDR1 and CDR2: LGHNA, YNFKEQ. The sequenced sample consisted of PBMCs. The origin of this receptor is a woman aged 18-29 years in good health and CMV-seropositive. The chain combines TRBV4-2 with TRBJ1-1; TRBD1 might be the D (5 bases). The CDR3 DNA reads TGTGCCAGCAGCCAAGGGGTGGCAGGGCCAGAAGCTTTCTTT. It is translated as CASSQGVAGPEAFF.